These 18 T cell receptor beta chains were all obtained from the same sample, sequenced in a study of blood T cell repertoires in COVID-19. The method was immunoSEQ multiplex PCR; TCRdb's version includes in-frame clones alone and lacks a portion of them. The sample contains tens of thousands of clones, roughly 87% of which appear only once. The sequenced sample was peripheral blood. The receptors originated from a woman aged 55-69 years with acute or convalescent COVID-19.

This clone showed up just a few times. This chain uses TRBV24-1 with TRBJ2-1, with D tentatively TRBD1 (6 bases). This CDR3 is built from 14 residues. Germline values: CDR1 KGHDR, CDR2 SFDVKD. V gave up 4 bases and J gave up 4 bases, with 10 bases separating them. CDR3 sequence (DNA): TGTGCCACCAGTGACGGGACAACATACAATGAGCAGTTCTTC. It specifies CATSDGTTYNEQFF.

The V and J genes are TRBV7-8 and TRBJ1-2; TRBD1 is a possible D gene (6 bases). The germline CDR1 and CDR2 sequences are SGHVS and FQNEAQ. V lost 5 bases, J lost 5 bases, and 12 bases lay in between. The CDR3 is made up of 13 amino acids. The CDR3 bases are TGTGCCAGCAGCCCGCGGACAGAATATGGCTACACCTTC. Its protein product is CASSPRTEYGYTF.

This sequence joins TRBV20-1 and TRBJ1-4; D remains unclear. V lost 3 bases, J lost 7 bases, and 18 bases lay in between. The CDR3 runs 15 residues. CDR1 is DFQATT, CDR2 SNEGSKA, per germline (reference sequence). CDR3 sequence reads: CSASDHRGLGEKLFF. CDR3 DNA sequence: TGCAGTGCTAGTGATCATCGGGGTCTCGGTGAAAAACTGTTTTTT.

The gene calls are TRBV7-2 and TRBJ1-2, with D possibly being TRBD1 (6 bases). Looked up from germline, CDR1 is SGHTA and CDR2 is FQGNSA. The CDR3 sequence is 14 residues long. The V end was cut by 5 bases, the J end by 4 bases, with 14 bases between. The CDR3 spells CASSPGQLPYGYTF. In nucleotides, the CDR3 is TGTGCCAGCAGCCCCGGACAGTTGCCCTATGGCTACACCTTC.

This rearrangement joins TRBV12-3 or TRBV12-4 to TRBJ1-1; D is unresolved. This CDR3 has 13 residues. V gave up 1 base and J gave up 1 base, with 4 bases separating them. Here the CDR3 DNA reads TGTGCCAGCAGTTTAGGGCAGAACACTGAAGCTTTCTTT. Protein: CASSLGQNTEAFF.

The rearrangement links TRBV6-2 or TRBV6-3 to TRBJ2-1; D is possibly TRBD2 (5 bases). Germline values: CDR1 MNHEY, CDR2 SVGEGT. V was trimmed by 5 bases and J by 7 bases, leaving 15 bases between them. The CDR3 is 14 amino acids. CDR3 residues: CASSGEWAGNEQFF. The CDR3 DNA reads as TGTGCCAGCAGTGGGGAGTGGGCAGGTAATGAGCAGTTCTTC.

The J gene is TRBJ1-6, the V gene TRBV28; D is undetermined. The CDR3 has 16 residues. In germline, CDR1 is MDHEN, CDR2 SYDVKM. Trimming took off 6 bases at V and 0 bases at J, with 12 bases between the two ends. CDR3 region: CASSHGGSSYNSPLHF. CDR3 nucleotides: TGTGCCAGCAGCCACGGCGGCAGCTCCTATAATTCACCCCTCCACTTT.

The chain links TRBV10-1 to TRBJ1-3; TRBD1 aligns across 7 bases. V was pared by 7 bases and J by 3 bases, with 15 bases of the junction left unmatched. The CDR3 runs to 17 residues. The germline gives CDR1 WNHNN, CDR2 SYGVQD (reference sequence). CDR3 residues: CASNKIYTGANGNTIYF. The DNA for the CDR3 is TGCGCCAGCAACAAGATTTACACAGGGGCAAATGGAAACACCATATATTTT.

The rearrangement joins TRBV5-6 to TRBJ1-4, with 9 positions matching TRBD1. The J segment lost 5 bases and the V segment lost 2 bases, leaving 7 bases of the junction unmatched. CDR3 length: 16 residues. CDR1 SGHDT and CDR2 YYEEEE come from the germline V gene. In nucleotides, the CDR3 is TGTGCCAGCAGCTTAGGTACCGGGACAGGGAATGAAAAACTGTTTTTT. Its translation: CASSLGTGTGNEKLFF.

The J gene is TRBJ2-6, the V gene TRBV5-1; maybe TRBD1 (5 bases). Germline CDR1 reads SGHRS; CDR2 reads YFSETQ. This CDR3 spans 15 amino acids. With 4 bases removed from V and 4 bases from J, the gap between germline ends came to 12 bases. The CDR3 nucleotides are TGCGCCAGCAGCCAAACAGGATCCGGGGCCAACGTCCTGACTTTC. Translating it yields CASSQTGSGANVLTF.

This clone was observed a handful of times. The V call is TRBV6-6, the J call TRBJ1-2; unclear D gene. The V end was cut by 2 bases, the J end by 4 bases, with 8 bases between. Germline V gene lookup returns CDR1 MNHNY and CDR2 SVGAGI (reference sequence). The CDR3 is made up of 13 amino acids. The CDR3 spells CASSYPGFYGYTF. In nucleotides, the CDR3 is TGTGCCAGCAGTTACCCGGGATTCTATGGCTACACCTTC.

The CDR3 loop is CSVAPDRGYGYTF. The CDR3 region has the DNA TGCAGCGTTGCTCCGGACAGGGGGTATGGCTACACCTTC. The chain combines TRBV29-1 with TRBJ1-2; 10 bases map to TRBD1. CDR1 and CDR2 (germline): SQVTM, ANQGSEA. Germline trimming cut 4 bases from V and 5 bases from J; bases unmatched to any gene: 4. The CDR3 runs 13 residues.

This rearrangement joins TRBV27 to TRBJ2-5, with 12 bases aligning to TRBD2. The CDR3 covers 15 residues. Germline V gene data show CDR1 as MNHEY and CDR2 as SMNVEV (reference sequence). The V and J ends lost 4 bases and 5 bases, in that order; junction bases with no gene match: 5. CDR3: CASSSLAGGEETQYF. The DNA for the CDR3 is TGTGCCAGCAGTTCCCTAGCGGGAGGGGAGGAGACCCAGTACTTC.

This chain links TRBV21-1 with TRBJ2-3; the table names TRBD2, a call not compared with the DNA. TRBV21-1 is labeled a pseudogene. The CDR3 spans 19 residues. This chain's CDR3 is CASSKATGLPASSTDTQYF. CDR3 in DNA: TGTGCCAGCAGCAAAGCCACGGGACTCCCGGCGTCTAGCACAGATACGCAGTATTTT.

To note about this clone: Other DNA sequences in the same sample also yield this CDR3. The rearrangement links TRBV30 to TRBJ1-2; D gene unclear. Deletions cut 0 bases from V and 5 bases from J, with 7 bases between. The CDR3 has 12 amino acids. CDR1 and CDR2 from the germline V gene are GTSNPN and SVGIG (reference sequence). CDR3 sequence reads: CAWSVQQYGYTF. The CDR3 DNA is TGTGCCTGGAGTGTACAACAGTATGGCTACACCTTC.

The CDR3 nucleotides are TGTGCCAGCAGCTTAACGGGAGATACGCAGTATTTT. Translating gives CASSLTGDTQYF. J is TRBJ2-3 and V is TRBV7-8; unclear D gene. V was pared by 2 bases and J by 5 bases, with 5 bases between. This CDR3 is built from 12 residues. Germline CDR1 and CDR2: SGHVS and FQNEAQ.

The gene calls are TRBV2 and TRBJ2-1; D is possibly TRBD2 (5 bases). V was trimmed by 6 bases and J by 1 base, leaving 13 bases between them. The CDR3 runs to 15 residues. Germline values: CDR1 SNHLY, CDR2 FYNNEI. The chain's CDR3 is CASRGSTGSYNEQFF. The CDR3 region has the DNA TGTGCCAGCAGGGGGTCTACGGGATCCTACAATGAGCAGTTCTTC.

The V call is TRBV5-1, the J call TRBJ2-2; perhaps TRBD1 as D (6 bases). Deletions cut 6 bases from V and 2 bases from J, with 8 bases between. Germline CDR1 is SGHRS and CDR2 is YFSETQ. This CDR3 region has 13 residues. DNA for the CDR3: TGCGCCAGCAAGGACAGCAACACCGGGGAGCTGTTTTTT. It specifies CASKDSNTGELFF.